These T cell receptor beta chains were read from a single sample in a study of cytomegalovirus exposure and HLA in healthy donors. Assay used: immunoSEQ multiplex PCR; TCRdb lists only in-frame clones, some missing. This table has 95,000 to 100,000 clones, around 85% appearing once. Sequenced: PBMCs. The receptors derive from a young man in good health and CMV-seronegative. Each CDR3 is given with its conserved first and last residue. A D gene is named only where the DNA matches it firmly. The listing skips clone size in some rows; elsewhere it reads once, few, many or a size class.

d_call: NA; v_call: TRBV29-1; clone_size: NA; j_call: TRBJ2-5; cdr3_aa: CSVRLVLQETQYF; cdr3_nt: TGCAGCGTTAGGCTAGTACTGCAAGAGACCCAGTACTTC
d_call: NA; v_call: TRBV25-1; clone_size: NA; j_call: TRBJ2-1; cdr3_aa: CASLSGDSYNEQFF; cdr3_nt: TGTGCCAGCCTGTCCGGGGACTCCTACAATGAGCAGTTCTTC
d_call: TRBD1; v_call: TRBV27; clone_size: once; j_call: TRBJ2-6; cdr3_aa: CASSLGAWTGLTGANVLTF; cdr3_nt: TGTGCCAGCAGTCTAGGGGCTTGGACAGGGCTAACTGGGGCCAACGTCCTGACTTTC
d_call: NA; v_call: TRBV7-3; clone_size: NA; j_call: TRBJ2-7; cdr3_aa: CASSPGGSSYEQYF; cdr3_nt: TGTGCCAGCAGCCCCGGAGGGTCGTCCTACGAGCAGTACTTC
d_call: TRBD2; v_call: TRBV30; clone_size: once; j_call: TRBJ2-3; cdr3_aa: CAWTLGLAGNTDTQYF; cdr3_nt: TGTGCCTGGACCCTTGGGCTAGCGGGGAACACAGATACGCAGTATTTT
d_call: NA; v_call: TRBV29-1; clone_size: NA; j_call: TRBJ2-2; cdr3_aa: CSVGQATSTGELFF; cdr3_nt: TGCAGCGTTGGACAGGCGACAAGTACCGGGGAGCTGTTTTTT
d_call: NA; v_call: TRBV27; clone_size: NA; j_call: TRBJ1-5; cdr3_aa: CASSLSDNQPQHF; cdr3_nt: TGTGCCAGCAGTTTAAGTGACAACCAGCCCCAGCATTTT
d_call: NA; v_call: TRBV5-4; clone_size: NA; j_call: TRBJ2-5; cdr3_aa: CASSLQRGSQETQYF; cdr3_nt: TGTGCCAGCAGCTTGCAAAGGGGCTCCCAAGAGACCCAGTACTTC
d_call: NA; v_call: TRBV10-3; clone_size: NA; j_call: TRBJ1-6; cdr3_aa: CAISERGTEDSPLHF; cdr3_nt: TGTGCCATCAGTGAGCGCGGGACGGAAGATTCACCCCTCCACTTT
d_call: TRBD2; v_call: TRBV30; clone_size: NA; j_call: TRBJ2-2; cdr3_aa: CAWSSSLAGAGELFF; cdr3_nt: TGTGCCTGGAGCAGTAGTCTAGCGGGAGCCGGGGAGCTGTTTTTT
d_call: NA; v_call: TRBV27; clone_size: NA; j_call: TRBJ2-7; cdr3_aa: CASSSLSYEQYF; cdr3_nt: TGTGCCAGCAGTTCCCTATCCTACGAGCAGTACTTC
d_call: NA; v_call: TRBV7-9; clone_size: NA; j_call: TRBJ2-1; cdr3_aa: CASSLKAGLNEQFF; cdr3_nt: TGTGCCAGCAGCTTAAAAGCGGGCCTTAATGAGCAGTTCTTC
d_call: NA; v_call: TRBV7-6; clone_size: NA; j_call: TRBJ2-7; cdr3_aa: CASSPGTSGLYEQYF; cdr3_nt: TGTGCCAGCAGCCCCGGGACCAGCGGGCTCTACGAGCAGTACTTC
d_call: TRBD1; v_call: TRBV6-6; clone_size: NA; j_call: TRBJ2-7; cdr3_aa: CASSYGQGAYEQYF; cdr3_nt: TGTGCCAGCAGTTACGGACAGGGAGCCTACGAGCAGTACTTC
d_call: TRBD2; v_call: TRBV30; clone_size: NA; j_call: TRBJ2-7; cdr3_aa: CAWSESSGSYEQYF; cdr3_nt: TGTGCCTGGAGTGAGAGTAGCGGGTCCTACGAGCAGTACTTC
d_call: TRBD2; v_call: TRBV11-1; clone_size: NA; j_call: TRBJ2-1; cdr3_aa: CASSFPLRGSYNEQFF; cdr3_nt: TGTGCCAGCAGCTTCCCGTTGCGGGGGAGTTACAATGAGCAGTTCTTC
d_call: NA; v_call: TRBV5-4; clone_size: few; j_call: TRBJ1-1; cdr3_aa: CASRQAGNTEAFF; cdr3_nt: TGTGCCAGCAGGCAGGCCGGGAACACTGAAGCTTTCTTT
d_call: NA; v_call: TRBV5-1; clone_size: once; j_call: TRBJ1-5; cdr3_aa: CASSRDTNQPQHF; cdr3_nt: TGCGCCAGCAGCCGGGACACCAATCAGCCCCAGCATTTT
d_call: NA; v_call: TRBV27; clone_size: NA; j_call: TRBJ1-2; cdr3_aa: CASSLAGSGYTF; cdr3_nt: TGTGCCAGCAGTTTGGCGGGGAGCGGCTACACCTTC
d_call: NA; v_call: TRBV15; clone_size: NA; j_call: TRBJ2-5; cdr3_aa: CATSRDSLGARETQYF; cdr3_nt: TGTGCCACCAGCAGAGATTCTCTGGGGGCCCGGGAGACCCAGTACTTC